Each of the 27 T cell receptor beta chains below was sequenced from the same sample in a study of radiation and T cells in renal cell carcinoma. Stated treatment: treatment-naive control, cytoreductive nephrectomy. Only in-frame clones appear in the TCRdb table, and some are missing; sequencing was by immunoSEQ multiplex PCR. The sample lists about 16,000 clones, more than 55% occurring once. The specimen was tumor tissue, collected from a patient whose treatment was nephrectomy without radiotherapy. The source of these receptors is a man between 40 and 49 years old with renal cell carcinoma.

V and J are TRBV28 and TRBJ1-6; D gene uncertain. This CDR3 region has 12 residues. Germline CDR1 MDHEN, CDR2 SYDVKM. Trimming took off 8 bases at V and 6 bases at J, with 8 bases between the two ends. The CDR3, as DNA: TGTGCCAGCGGGCAGCCTAATTCACCCCTCCACTTT. Residues: CASGQPNSPLHF.

Here the CDR3 DNA reads TGTGCCAGCAGCACCGGACAGGGGAAGTTTTACTGGGATCAGCCCCAGCATTTT. Its translation: CASSTGQGKFYWDQPQHF. The rearrangement uses TRBV5-5 and TRBJ1-5; 9 bases are a match to TRBD1. CDR1 and CDR2 from the germline V gene are SGHKS and YYEKEE (reference sequence). Losses at the gene ends were 4 bases for V and 5 bases for J; bases not matched to a gene: 16. There are 18 residues in the CDR3.

The chain has TRBV7-2 and TRBJ1-2; tentatively, D is TRBD1 (6 bases). CDR1 is SGHTA, CDR2 FQGNSA, per germline. The V gene lost 1 base and the J gene lost 7 bases, with 13 bases spanning the gap. This CDR3 has 14 residues. The CDR3 here is CASSLGGQGFGYTF. CDR3 coding DNA: TGTGCCAGCAGCTTAGGAGGCCAGGGGTTTGGCTACACCTTC.

The genes are TRBV9 and TRBJ2-2; D ambiguous. This CDR3 has 13 residues. Per the germline V gene, CDR1 is SGDLS and CDR2 is YYNGEE. Trimming left V 5 bases short and J 3 bases short, with 8 bases between. CDR3 loop: CASRTSYTGELFF. CDR3 DNA: TGTGCCAGCAGGACATCTTACACCGGGGAGCTGTTTTTT.

This clone was detected a few times. The chain links TRBV28 to TRBJ1-5, with 8 bases matching TRBD1. From germline, CDR1 is MDHEN and CDR2 SYDVKM. CDR3 length equals 16 residues. The J segment lost 0 bases and the V segment lost 6 bases, leaving 7 bases of the junction unmatched. The CDR3 DNA reads TGTGCCAGCAGACCTACAGGGGGTTATAGCAATCAGCCCCAGCATTTT. Its translation: CASRPTGGYSNQPQHF.

This clone turned up a few times. V and J are TRBV12-5 and TRBJ2-1, with TRBD1 identical over 9 bases. Germline loops: CDR1 LGHNT, CDR2 FRNRAP. Unmatched junction bases numbered 8, after V lost 6 bases and J lost 2 bases. This CDR3 contains 16 residues. Here the CDR3 reads CASGREGQGTYNEQFF. DNA for the CDR3: TGTGCTAGTGGACGAGAAGGACAGGGGACCTACAATGAGCAGTTCTTC. Filled out from reference TRBV12-5 and TRBJ2-1, the complete variable domain reads DARVTQTPRHKVTEMGQEVTMRCQPILGHNTVFWYRQTMMQGLELLAYFRNRAPLDDSGMPKDRFSAEMPDATLATLKIQPSEPRDSAVYFCASGREGQGTYNEQFFGPGTRLTVL.

This chain links TRBV7-7 with TRBJ2-2; no definite D call. The CDR3 spans 14 residues. The V end lost 0 bases, the J end lost 5 bases, and 7 bases lay between the germline ends. The germline gives CDR1 SSHAT, CDR2 FNYEAQ (reference sequence). Written as DNA, the CDR3 is TGTGCCAGCAGCTTAGCGGCCGGAACCGGGGAGCTGTTTTTT. It yields the protein CASSLAAGTGELFF.

The V and J genes are TRBV7-4 and TRBJ1-3; D gene ambiguous. Trimming cost V 5 bases and J 0 bases, with 14 bases left between them. Germline V gene data show CDR1 as SGHVT and CDR2 as SQSDAQ. This CDR3 has 16 amino acids. The CDR3 DNA is TGTGCCAGCAGCCCAACCGGGAGATTCTCTGGAAACACCATATATTTT. Protein product: CASSPTGRFSGNTIYF.

This chain joins TRBV4-1 and TRBJ2-1, with D perhaps TRBD1 (6 bases). The V end lost 0 bases, the J end lost 4 bases, and 13 bases lay between the germline ends. Looked up from germline, CDR1 is MGHRA and CDR2 is YSYEKL. The CDR3 covers 16 residues. The CDR3 is CASSQDRQGQYNEQFF. The CDR3 nucleotides are TGCGCCAGCAGCCAAGATCGGCAGGGGCAATACAATGAGCAGTTCTTC.

The chain couples TRBV14 to TRBJ1-1; possible D gene TRBD1, 5 bases. The CDR3 length is 16 residues. CDR1 SGHDN and CDR2 FVKESK come from the germline V gene. Trimming removed 2 bases at V and 4 bases at J, with 17 bases between. Written as DNA, the CDR3 is TGTGCCAGCAGCCAACGGGGGAGCTATAGTGGCACTGAAGCTTTCTTT. Translation gives CASSQRGSYSGTEAFF. Variable domain in full (rest from reference TRBV14 and TRBJ1-1): EAGVTQFPSHSVIEKGQTVTLRCDPISGHDNLYWYRRVMGKEIKFLLHFVKESKQDESGMPNNRFLAERTGGTYSTLKVQPAELEDSGVYFCASSQRGSYSGTEAFFGQGTRLTVV.

This clone was observed a handful of times. The rearrangement uses TRBV7-8 and TRBJ2-7; 11 bases fit TRBD2. The germline V gene encodes CDR1 SGHVS and CDR2 FQNEAQ. With 2 bases clipped from V and 0 bases from J, the junction kept 9 bases outside the gene matches. This CDR3 region has 18 residues. The CDR3 reads CASSLRLAGKPLSYEQYF. The CDR3, as DNA: TGTGCCAGCAGCTTACGACTAGCGGGGAAACCTCTCTCCTACGAGCAGTACTTC.

This chain links TRBV2 with TRBJ2-1; TRBD1 agrees at 10 bases. The trim removed 3 bases at V and 5 bases at J, leaving 10 bases unmatched. Germline V gene lookup returns CDR1 SNHLY and CDR2 FYNNEI. The CDR3 has 17 residues. CDR3 loop: CASSDEGRDRGHNEQFF. The DNA for the CDR3 is TGTGCCAGCAGTGACGAGGGCCGGGACAGGGGCCACAATGAGCAGTTCTTC.

V gene TRBV7-2 combines with J gene TRBJ2-1; the match to TRBD1 covers 9 bases. CDR1 and CDR2 (germline): SGHTA, FQGNSA. The CDR3 has 16 residues. With V trimmed by 5 bases and J by 4 bases, 9 bases remained unmatched. This CDR3 is CASSIPGQGVYNEQFF. The CDR3 bases are TGTGCCAGCAGCATTCCGGGACAGGGTGTGTACAATGAGCAGTTCTTC.

The chain carries TRBV6-1 and TRBJ1-6; D remains ambiguous. Trimming cost V 3 bases and J 7 bases, with 4 bases left between them. CDR1 is MNHNS, CDR2 SASEGT, per germline. CDR3 length: 12 amino acids. CDR3 residues: CASSEFNSPLHF. CDR3 in DNA: TGTGCCAGCAGTGAGTTCAATTCACCCCTCCACTTT.

This clone is categorized as medium-sized. CDR3 residues: CSVGTGPTLPYEQYF. The CDR3 DNA sequence: TGCAGCGTTGGGACAGGGCCAACCTTGCCCTACGAGCAGTACTTC. The V and J genes are TRBV29-1 and TRBJ2-7; 8 bases match TRBD1. This CDR3 spans 15 amino acids. Germline assignment: CDR1 SQVTM and CDR2 ANQGSEA. Trimming took 4 bases from V and 2 from J; bases not matched to a gene: 10.

The rearrangement joins TRBV7-2 to TRBJ1-5; D uncertain. CDR3 size: 16 residues. Trimming took 0 bases from V and 1 from J, leaving 10 bases between them. Germline CDR1 and CDR2: SGHTA and FQGNSA. Written as DNA, the CDR3 is TGTGCCAGCAGCTTAGCGGCGGCGGGCAGCAATCAGCCCCAGCATTTT. This codes for CASSLAAAGSNQPQHF.

The table lists this clone with a count of one. V usage is TRBV9 and J usage is TRBJ1-1; a possible D gene is TRBD1 (5 bases). The germline V and J ends were trimmed by 4 bases and 6 bases, with 19 bases remaining between them. Germline V gene data show CDR1 as SGDLS and CDR2 as YYNGEE. This CDR3 is 15 amino acids long. Written as DNA, the CDR3 is TGTGCCAGCAGCCGTAGTTGGACATCGAGTTCTGAAGCTTTCTTT. This translates into CASSRSWTSSSEAFF. Using reference TRBV9 and TRBJ1-1 for the parts outside the CDR3, the full variable domain is DSGVTQTPKHLITATGQRVTLRCSPRSGDLSVYWYQQSLDQGLQFLIQYYNGEERAKGNILERFSAQQFPDLHSELNLSSLELGDSALYFCASSRSWTSSSEAFFGQGTRLTVV.

The genes are TRBV5-1 and TRBJ2-1, with TRBD1 as a possible D gene (6 bases). Trimming stripped 7 bases from V and 0 bases from J, with 8 bases between. Germline assignment: CDR1 SGHRS and CDR2 YFSETQ. The CDR3 loop spans 13 amino acids. This CDR3 is CASGQSSYNEQFF. CDR3 nucleotide sequence: TGCGCCAGCGGACAGAGCTCCTACAATGAGCAGTTCTTC. Together with reference TRBV5-1 and TRBJ2-1, the CDR3 gives the full variable domain: KAGVTQTPRYLIKTRGQQVTLSCSPISGHRSVSWYQQTPGQGLQFLFEYFSETQRNKGNFPGRFSGRQFSNSRSEMNVSTLELGDSALYLCASGQSSYNEQFFGPGTRLTVL.

This clone qualifies as medium-sized. This chain links TRBV2 with TRBJ2-5, with no clear D. Germline CDR1 reads SNHLY; CDR2 reads FYNNEI. V lost 7 bases and J lost 2, with 8 bases in between. This CDR3 is 12 amino acids long. The CDR3 loop is CASTLEQETQYF. CDR3 nucleotides: TGTGCCAGCACGCTAGAGCAAGAGACCCAGTACTTC.

The gene calls are TRBV6-5 and TRBJ1-2; 9 bases match TRBD1. In germline, CDR1 is MNHEY, CDR2 SVGAGI. V was clipped by 5 bases and J by 5 bases; unmatched bases: 6. The CDR3 is made up of 14 amino acids. In DNA, the CDR3 is TGTGCCAGCAGTCGGGACAGGGTGTCGTATGGCTACACCTTC. It translates to CASSRDRVSYGYTF.

This rearrangement joins TRBV18 to TRBJ2-7; a weak D match, TRBD1 (6 bases). This CDR3 comprises 15 residues. Trimming took 6 bases from V and 4 from J, leaving 19 bases between them. From germline, CDR1 is KGHSH and CDR2 LQKENI. In DNA form, the CDR3 reads TGTGCCAGCTCCATTCAGGGGCAGGGAAGATACGAGCAGTACTTC. It codes for CASSIQGQGRYEQYF.

The V call is TRBV4-1, the J call TRBJ2-7; 7 bases agree with TRBD1. Germline V gene lookup returns CDR1 MGHRA and CDR2 YSYEKL. CDR3 length: 15 residues. The trim removed 3 bases at V and 0 bases at J, leaving 5 bases unmatched. The CDR3 DNA sequence: TGCGCCAGCAGCCAGAACCGGGACAGCTCCTACGAGCAGTACTTC. Translated: CASSQNRDSSYEQYF.

The chain joins TRBV28 to TRBJ1-2; 8 nucleotides line up with TRBD1. Looked up from germline, CDR1 is MDHEN and CDR2 is SYDVKM. This CDR3 spans 13 amino acids. Unmatched junction bases numbered 4, after V lost 6 bases and J lost 4 bases. CDR3 sequence: CASRGQGLYGYTF. DNA for the CDR3: TGTGCCAGCAGAGGACAGGGACTCTATGGCTACACCTTC.

The V and J genes are TRBV5-8 and TRBJ2-1; D remains unclear. This CDR3 has 12 residues. Germline CDR1 and CDR2: SGHTS and YDEGEE. Between the trimmed V and J ends, which lost 2 bases and 7 bases, there was a span of 7 bases. CDR3 sequence: CASSLFSNEQFF. The CDR3 DNA reads as TGTGCCAGCAGCTTATTCAGTAATGAGCAGTTCTTC.

The J gene is TRBJ2-2, the V gene TRBV6-6; D remains ambiguous. There are 13 residues in the CDR3. The germline CDR1 and CDR2 sequences are MNHNY and SVGAGI (reference sequence). Trimming took off 5 bases at V and 5 bases at J, with 9 bases between the two ends. CDR3 nucleotide sequence: TGTGCCAGCAGTAGCACGGTAACCGGGGAGCTGTTTTTT. Amino acids: CASSSTVTGELFF.

This clone came up a few times. V is TRBV4-2 and J is TRBJ1-2; TRBD1 is a possible D gene (5 bases). Between the trimmed V and J ends, which lost 2 bases and 4 bases, there was a span of 11 bases. CDR1 LGHNA and CDR2 YNFKEQ come from the germline V gene. The CDR3 is 14 amino acids. CDR3 nucleotide sequence: TGTGCCAGCAGCCAAACAGGAGGCTCCTATGGCTACACCTTC. Its translation is CASSQTGGSYGYTF.

This sequence joins TRBV4-3 and TRBJ1-1; possible D gene TRBD1, 6 bases. The CDR3 contains 16 residues. V was trimmed by 1 base and J by 0 bases, leaving 12 bases between them. Germline CDR1 and CDR2: LGHNA and YSLEER. CDR3 DNA sequence: TGCGCCAGCAGCCAAGTGGCGGCAGGGGTGAACACTGAAGCTTTCTTT. This codes for CASSQVAAGVNTEAFF.